Here is one T cell receptor (beta chain) with its context. The target of this receptor is not known. No much larger clonotype is one base removed from it; base qualities were not supplied. The CDR1 and CDR2 encoded by the germline V gene are SGHRS and YFSETQ. From the cysteine through the phenylalanine, the CDR3 covers 16 amino acids. Only the CDR3 DNA is retained, 48 bases long and in frame from the first base. Trimming takes 2 bases off V and 7 bases off J; junction bases not matched to a gene: 15. Donors were a few dozen systemically healthy Caucasian individuals from Russia aged 6 to 90 years. Roughly 11 milliliters of peripheral blood were drawn from each donor into EDTA-treated Vacutainer tubes. Ficoll-Paque density-gradient centrifugation was used to isolate PBMCs, with at least 7 million obtained per sample. Total RNA, at least 6 micrograms per sample, was extracted from PBMCs with Trizol reagent. The percentages of naive CD45RAhigh/CD27high T cells were determined by flow cytometry on a PBMC aliquot from every donor.

The library was generated by 5' RACE. The instrument given in TCRdb is Illumina HiSeq 2500. A second PCR of about 6 to 11 cycles was performed with a sample-barcoded 5' primer and a J-beta primer mix. A template-switch 5' adaptor carrying 12 random nucleotides introduced a unique molecular identifier onto each TCR beta cDNA molecule. Each sample yielded at least 2.5 million CDR3-containing paired-end reads. First-strand cDNA was synthesized from all RNA with the Mint cDNA synthesis kit, primed by a TRBC-specific oligonucleotide. Following uracil-DNA glycosylase treatment, a first 18-cycle PCR with universal primers M1SS and BC2_uni_R was performed on all cDNA. Regarding the original processing steps: Each sample was normalized by randomly selecting 1 million high-quality reads, each carrying a distinct molecular identifier. Instead of being binned into consensus sequences, reads with shared molecular identifiers were discarded. MiTCR, set to a Q25 quality threshold and the strictest error-elimination algorithm, was used for CDR3 identification, clonotype clustering and error correction. A nonparametric unseen species model with Euler transformation was used to estimate a lower bound on total TCR beta diversity. TCRdb reworked the public reads: Q25 trimming with fastp, MiXCR clone assembly, productive beta chains retained. Each record represents a unique CDR3 protein, reported with the most common genes and DNA among its rows. What appears here as the V and J calls and clone size reflects TCRdb's work, not the paper's. The sample profile shows approximately 900,000 distinct CDR3 sequences; around 29% of them were found once. Roughly 10% of the sample is in the top ten clones.

The sample belongs to a study of blood T cells in healthy people across ages (dated by TCRdb to 2015 to 2017). For the wider study: In model experiments, template switching captured about one uniquely barcoded TCR beta cDNA molecule for every two T cells. Two additional independent replicas of 1 million unique cDNA reads from the same blood draw were analyzed for two donors (one aged 18 to 30 and one aged 80 or older). The donors were split into four age groups: young (average 16 years), middle-aged (roughly 39), aged (more than 55) and long-lived (roughly 80). The study measured age-related changes in TCR beta repertoire diversity using deep sequencing normalized with unique cDNA molecular identifiers.

Overall results and qualifications from the work: As age increased, observed TCR beta diversity per million T cells dropped in a roughly linear way, and a significant reduction was already evident by age roughly 36. The CMV infection status of donors was not known, potentially confounding age-related changes in expanded clonotypes. Estimates of total diversity from one million sequenced T cells were regarded as lower bounds and underestimates. Compared with the aged group, the long-lived group had more naive CD4+ T cells, fewer expanded clones and increased TCR diversity, a pattern suggesting age selection. Since profiling was done on bulk unsorted PBMCs, naive and antigen-experienced compartments could not be conclusively compared. Observed TCR beta diversity correlated strongly with the percentage of naive T cells measured by flow cytometry.

These data were also reused for a study on T cells of mothers and their children. As the second publication notes: The donors were nine systemically healthy Caucasian individuals, made up of three mothers and their six children. cDNA synthesis used all of the extracted RNA, with 1.5 ug of RNA in each 15 ul reaction. In the second PCR, the M1S primer added sample barcodes and 2-4 random nucleotides. Each mother yielded over 10 million TCR beta CDR3 reads and each child some 3 million reads. In both related and unrelated pairs, thymic selection shapes the output of TCR recombination in a similar way, with inherited differences having only a minor effect. Related mother-child pairs always showed normalized repertoire overlap that was slightly higher than in unrelated mother-child pairs, though the difference was never significant. Persistent microchimeric T cell clones were not detected, at a sensitivity of 95 to 100 clones per million clonotypes. In the study, deep NGS was used to compare the TCR beta repertoires of mothers and children, and features distinguishing related mother-child pairs from unrelated individuals were sought. Mothers averaged roughly 40 +/- 4 years of age and children averaged around 10 +/- 4 years. Libraries were sequenced on Illumina HiSeq 2000 with 100+100 nt paired-end reads after adapter ligation with NEBNext reagents. To prevent cross-contamination, the mother and child libraries were prepared one month apart and sequenced in separate runs. Between roughly 500,000 and 2,000,000 distinct TCR beta clonotypes were identified per donor. Naive TCR beta clonotypes were estimated from low-frequency clonotypes matched to each donor's FACS-determined naive share, without sorting.

This receptor was obtained from a middle-aged woman in good health. The chain links TRBV5-1 with TRBJ2-7, and TRBD1 matches 7 of the central bases. Sequencing input: blood. The CDR3 region reads CASSFGVGTASEEQYF. In nucleotide form, the sequence is TGCGCCAGCAGCTTTGGTGTTGGGACAGCCTCGGAGGAGCAGTACTTC.